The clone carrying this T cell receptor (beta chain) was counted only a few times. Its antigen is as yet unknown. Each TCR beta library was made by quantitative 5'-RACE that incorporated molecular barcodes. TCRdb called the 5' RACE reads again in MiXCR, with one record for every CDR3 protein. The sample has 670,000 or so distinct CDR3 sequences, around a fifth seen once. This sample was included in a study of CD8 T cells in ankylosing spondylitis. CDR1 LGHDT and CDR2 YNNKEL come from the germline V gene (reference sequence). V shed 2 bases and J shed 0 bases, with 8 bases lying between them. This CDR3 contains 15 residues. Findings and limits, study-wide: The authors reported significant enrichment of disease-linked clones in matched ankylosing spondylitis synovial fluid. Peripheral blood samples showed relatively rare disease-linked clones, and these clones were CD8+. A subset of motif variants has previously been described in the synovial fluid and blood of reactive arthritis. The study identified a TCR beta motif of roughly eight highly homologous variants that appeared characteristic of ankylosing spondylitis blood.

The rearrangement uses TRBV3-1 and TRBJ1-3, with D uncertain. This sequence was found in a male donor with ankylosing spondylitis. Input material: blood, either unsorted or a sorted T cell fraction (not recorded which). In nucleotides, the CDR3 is TGTGCCAGCAGCCAAAGATCGATCTCTGGAAACACCATATATTTT. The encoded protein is CASSQRSISGNTIYF.